This T cell receptor beta chain emerged from a study of OX40 agonist ivuxolimab in advanced cancers. In germline, CDR1 is LNHDA, CDR2 SQIVND (reference sequence). This CDR3 contains 17 residues. The germline V and J ends were trimmed by 7 bases and 1 base, with 21 bases remaining between them. Repertoires were generated with immunoSEQ multiplex PCR, while TCRdb's copy carries only in-frame clones and drops some. The sample lists about 90,000 clones, 85% occurring once. This sequence was found in an adult with an advanced solid tumor such as melanoma, head and neck, liver or kidney cancer. J is TRBJ2-3 and V is TRBV19, with D possibly matching TRBD2 (5 bases). The sequencing used CD4+ or CD8+ T cells sorted from blood, collected in a trial of the OX40 agonist ivuxolimab. The CDR3 reads CASTLAPAVDGTDTQYF. The CDR3 DNA is TGTGCCAGTACCCTAGCTCCGGCGGTCGACGGCACAGATACGCAGTATTTT.